One T cell receptor (beta chain) is described in this entry. These data come from a study of T cell changes during pregnancy in multiple sclerosis. Data came from immunoSEQ multiplex PCR; TCRdb stores just in-frame clones and leaves some out. The table lists more than 55,000 clones, 75% to 95% of them singletons. The specimen comprised peripheral blood, sampled after pregnancy. This receptor was obtained from a female donor in good health, enrolled as a control in a pregnancy study.

CDR3 sequence reads: CASSEVVDRFNYGYTF. The CDR3 bases are TGTGCCAGCAGTGAAGTGGTGGACAGGTTTAACTATGGCTACACCTTC. The chain links TRBV6-1 to TRBJ1-2; 7 bases fit TRBD1. Germline CDR1 reads MNHNS; CDR2 reads SASEGT. The V segment lost 1 base and the J segment 1 base; nucleotides outside the gene matches: 6. The CDR3 is 16 amino acids.